Following are 15 T cell receptor beta chains from one sample sequenced in a study of T cell responses to AZD1222 COVID-19 vaccine. Produced via immunoSEQ multiplex PCR; TCRdb's table is partial and in-frame only. This sample has more than 95,000 clones; around 89% occur once, and the top ten carry roughly 1.6%. The sequenced sample was peripheral blood, obtained on day 0 of AZD1222 vaccination. The receptors stem from an adult in good health.

This sequence joins TRBV28 and TRBJ2-3; 9 nucleotides line up with TRBD1. Germline loops: CDR1 MDHEN, CDR2 SYDVKM. The CDR3 has 17 residues. J lost 2 bases, V lost 10 bases, and 16 bases had no gene match. DNA of the CDR3: TGTGCCACCACCTCACCGAAGGGACAGGGCCCCACAGATACGCAGTATTTT. It encodes CATTSPKGQGPTDTQYF.

A single count supports this clone. V is TRBV7-2 and J is TRBJ2-2; D not resolved. The CDR3 totals 15 residues. Trimming removed 5 bases from V and 4 bases from J, with 14 bases in between. Germline V lookup: CDR1 SGHTA, CDR2 FQGNSA. As DNA, the CDR3 is TGTGCCAGCAGCCTGACGAATGGAGCCACCGGGGAGCTGTTTTTT. Translating it yields CASSLTNGATGELFF.

The CDR3 DNA follows: TGTGCCAGCAGCCTTACCGGGACTAGCGGGAGAGGTGGCTCCTACGAGCAGTACTTC. Translation: CASSLTGTSGRGGSYEQYF. V gene TRBV7-8 combines with J gene TRBJ2-7, with TRBD2 matching 14 bases. Germline CDR1 and CDR2: SGHVS and FQNEAQ. With V trimmed by 5 bases and J by 0 bases, 12 bases remained unmatched. The CDR3 has 19 amino acids.

V is TRBV7-9 and J is TRBJ2-7; D might be TRBD1 or TRBD2, each matching 6 bases. Germline assignment: CDR1 SEHNR and CDR2 FQNEAQ (reference sequence). V lost 6 bases to trimming and J lost 2 bases, with 26 bases between them. The CDR3 has 18 amino acids. CDR3 residues: CASSDGQLKGGLTYEQYF. The CDR3 DNA is TGTGCCAGCAGTGACGGACAGCTAAAGGGGGGATTAACCTACGAGCAGTACTTC.

The genes are TRBV6-4 and TRBJ2-1; 10 bases are shared with TRBD2. CDR1 is MRHNA, CDR2 SNTAGT, per germline. With V trimmed by 0 bases and J by 4 bases, 3 bases remained unmatched. This CDR3 has 16 residues. CDR3 sequence (DNA): TGTGCCAGCAGTGACTCTAAAGCGGGAGGGTACAATGAGCAGTTCTTC. This translates into CASSDSKAGGYNEQFF.

V gene TRBV6-5 combines with J gene TRBJ1-4; 7 bases line up with TRBD1. The germline CDR1 and CDR2 sequences are MNHEY and SVGAGI. The CDR3 extends over 15 amino acids. V lost 0 bases to trimming and J lost 7 bases; unmatched junction nucleotides: 5. Here the CDR3 DNA reads TGTGCCAGCAGTTACTCCAGGGGGTCGGGTGAAAAACTGTTTTTT. Translation gives CASSYSRGSGEKLFF.

In DNA, the CDR3 is TGTGCCAGCAGCAGAGGACATTCTGGAAACACCATATATTTT. The encoded protein is CASSRGHSGNTIYF. This chain links TRBV11-2 with TRBJ1-3; D might be TRBD1 (5 bases). V lost 5 bases to trimming and J lost 1 base, with 9 bases between them. Germline V gene lookup returns CDR1 SGHAT and CDR2 FQNNGV. The CDR3 totals 14 residues.

Concerning this clone itself: At one end the junction does not follow the germline gene, possibly because of a read error. This chain joins TRBV7-7 and TRBJ2-2; TRBD1 aligns across 7 bases. This CDR3 has 14 residues. In germline, CDR1 is SSHAT, CDR2 FNYEAQ (reference sequence). As DNA, the CDR3 is TGTGCTAGCAGCGCGGACAGGCGGACCGGGGAGCTGTTTTTT. Translated, it gives CASSADRRTGELFF.

CDR3 nucleotides: TGCGCCAGCAGCCAAGGTCCAGGGGAGGATATCGGCTACACCTTC. This translates into CASSQGPGEDIGYTF. The V and J genes are TRBV4-3 and TRBJ1-2; a weak D match, TRBD1 (6 bases). Trimming took 1 base from V and 8 from J, leaving 17 bases between them. The CDR3 covers 15 residues. CDR1 is LGHNA, CDR2 YSLEER, per germline.

This sequence joins TRBV10-3 and TRBJ1-6; D is perhaps TRBD1 (5 bases). V was trimmed by 10 bases and J by 0 bases, leaving 16 bases between them. Germline CDR1 and CDR2: ENHRY and SYGVKD. The CDR3 is 16 amino acids. CDR3 loop: CASTTRQSSYNSPLHF. The CDR3 DNA follows: TGTGCCAGCACGACTCGACAGAGCTCCTATAATTCACCCCTCCACTTT.

This chain uses TRBV11-3 with TRBJ2-1; 10 bases are a match to TRBD1. V dropped 5 bases and J dropped 14; count of bases not matched to a gene: 12. Germline CDR1 is SGHNT and CDR2 is YENEEA. This CDR3 contains 14 residues. The CDR3 reads CASSPTTGGVSKFF. The CDR3 bases are TGTGCCAGCAGCCCGACGACAGGGGGCGTTTCTAAGTTCTTC. Full variable domain (missing parts from reference TRBV11-3 and TRBJ2-1): EAGVVQSPRYKIIEKKQPVAFWCNPISGHNTLYWYLQNLGQGPELLIRYENEEAVDDSQLPKDRFSAERLKGVDSTLKIQPAELGDSAVYLCASSPTTGGVSKFFGPGTRLTVL.

This clone was detected only once. The chain links TRBV27 to TRBJ1-2, with D perhaps matching TRBD1 (5 bases). V dropped 2 bases and J dropped 0 bases, with 19 bases sitting between them. The CDR3 consists of 18 residues. Germline V CDR1 and CDR2: MNHEY, SMNVEV (reference sequence). The CDR3 sequence: CASSLSGGDYPSNYGYTF. The CDR3 DNA sequence: TGTGCCAGCAGTTTAAGCGGGGGGGACTACCCGTCTAACTATGGCTACACCTTC.

This rearrangement joins TRBV7-2 to TRBJ2-1; TRBD2 matches 12 bases. Germline trimming cut 4 bases from V and 0 bases from J; bases unmatched to any gene: 7. Germline assignment: CDR1 SGHTA and CDR2 FQGNSA. The CDR3 is 18 amino acids. In DNA, the CDR3 is TGTGCCAGCAGCTCCGAATCTAGCGGGAGGGCCTCCTACAATGAGCAGTTCTTC. It codes for CASSSESSGRASYNEQFF. The full variable domain, completed using reference TRBV7-2 and TRBJ2-1, is GAGVSQSPSNKVTEKGKDVELRCDPISGHTALYWYRQSLGQGLEFLIYFQGNSAPDKSGLPSDRFSAERTGGSVSTLTIQRTQQEDSAVYLCASSSESSGRASYNEQFFGPGTRLTVL.

The V and J genes are TRBV29-1 and TRBJ1-2; D remains ambiguous. Germline V gives CDR1 SQVTM, CDR2 ANQGSEA. This CDR3 contains 13 residues. The V and J ends lost 3 bases and 6 bases respectively, with 14 bases between them. The CDR3 DNA reads as TGCAGCGTTGACCCGGGGTACGGGGATGGCTACACCTTC. Its translation is CSVDPGYGDGYTF.

This chain links TRBV3-1 (or the pseudogene TRBV3-2) with TRBJ2-3; D remains ambiguous. Germline V gene lookup returns CDR1 LGHDT and CDR2 YNNKEL (reference sequence). The CDR3 runs 17 residues. Trimming took 3 bases from V and 6 from J, leaving 22 bases between them. DNA of the CDR3: TGTGCCAGCAGCCAGAATGGGCCAATCGGGTATAAGGATACGCAGTATTTT. Translated: CASSQNGPIGYKDTQYF.